Listed below are T cell receptor beta chains from one sample, sequenced in a study of blood T cell repertoires in COVID-19. Clones were read by immunoSEQ multiplex PCR, and TCRdb kept only the in-frame ones, dropping some. The sample carries about 50,000 clones, approximately 85% recorded once. Material for sequencing was peripheral blood. Source of these receptors: a man aged 55 to 70 with acute or convalescent COVID-19. Both conserved end residues are part of each CDR3. The D gene is left open where the match is weak. The size field is filled for only some rows; it gives once, few, many or a size class.

J,D,V,size,CDR3,DNA
TRBJ2-5,TRBD2,TRBV11-3,once,CASSLGRAGGWETQYF,TGTGCCAGCAGCTTAGGAAGAGCGGGAGGATGGGAGACCCAGTACTTC
TRBJ2-3,NA,TRBV28,NA,CASSLLRAGDTQYF,TGTGCCAGCAGTTTACTTCGGGCGGGGGATACGCAGTATTTT
TRBJ2-3,NA,TRBV13,NA,CASSLEGSNTQYF,TGTGCCAGCAGCTTAGAGGGGTCGAATACGCAGTATTTT
TRBJ1-3,NA,TRBV28,NA,CASSTIDGSSGNTIYF,TGTGCCAGCAGTACTATAGACGGAAGCTCTGGAAACACCATATATTTT
TRBJ2-7,TRBD1,TRBV4-2,NA,CASSDRQGAAYEQYF,TGTGCCAGCAGCGACCGACAGGGGGCTGCGTACGAGCAGTACTTC
TRBJ2-7,NA,TRBV2,NA,CAIRKDRSYEQYF,TGTGCCATCAGAAAGGACAGATCCTACGAGCAGTACTTC
TRBJ1-3,NA,TRBV7-3,few,CASSAGPSSGNTIYF,TGTGCCAGCAGCGCGGGACCGTCGTCTGGAAACACCATATATTTT
TRBJ2-7,NA,TRBV27,NA,CASSLQIGASYEQYF,TGTGCCAGCAGCTTACAGATTGGGGCCTCCTACGAGCAGTACTTC
TRBJ2-3,TRBD2,TRBV10-3,once,CAISDELAGAGDTQYF,TGTGCCATCAGTGACGAACTAGCGGGAGCCGGCGATACGCAGTATTTT
TRBJ2-3,TRBD1,TRBV18,NA,CANSQGVPSTDTQYF,TGTGCCAACTCACAGGGGGTGCCGAGCACAGATACGCAGTATTTT
TRBJ1-1,TRBD1,TRBV5-5,once,CASIPGTANTEAFF,TGTGCCAGCATACCCGGGACAGCGAACACTGAAGCTTTCTTT
TRBJ2-7,NA,TRBV13,NA,CASSTTRSSYEQYF,TGTGCCAGCAGCACCACAAGGAGCTCCTACGAGCAGTACTTC
TRBJ2-1,TRBD2,TRBV7-6,NA,CASSLLLSGTSYNEQFF,TGTGCCAGCAGCTTGCTCCTTAGCGGGACTTCCTACAATGAGCAGTTCTTC
TRBJ2-3,TRBD2,TRBV10-3,NA,CAIRMGLASTDTQYF,TGTGCCATCAGAATGGGACTAGCGAGCACAGATACGCAGTATTTT
TRBJ2-3,TRBD2,TRBV5-6,NA,CASSPGGSDTQYF,TGTGCCAGCAGCCCGGGGGGGTCAGATACGCAGTATTTT
TRBJ1-1,TRBD1,TRBV24-1,NA,CATGGTGGNTEAFF,TGTGCCACCGGCGGGACAGGGGGGAACACTGAAGCTTTCTTT
TRBJ2-7,TRBD2,TRBV4-1,few,CASSQDSGSSSYEQYF,TGCGCCAGCAGCCAAGATAGCGGGAGTAGCTCCTACGAGCAGTACTTC
TRBJ1-1,TRBD1,TRBV6-1,NA,CASSDRGRLEAFF,TGTGCCAGCAGTGACAGGGGGCGCTTGGAAGCTTTCTTT
TRBJ2-7,TRBD2,TRBV28,NA,CASSLPAGGSYEQYF,TGTGCCAGCAGTTTACCAGCGGGAGGATCCTACGAGCAGTACTTC
TRBJ1-2,NA,TRBV10-2,once,CASSGSSYGYTF,TGCGCCAGCAGTGGTTCGAGCTATGGCTACACCTTC
TRBJ1-1,NA,TRBV3-1/TRBV3-2,NA,CASSPLSLPGTNTEAFF,TGTGCCAGCAGCCCCCTATCTCTCCCAGGGACTAACACTGAAGCTTTCTTT
TRBJ2-5,NA,TRBV19,NA,CASSMRGLGYQETQYF,TGTGCCAGTAGTATGCGGGGACTGGGGTACCAAGAGACCCAGTACTTC
TRBJ2-1,NA,TRBV4-2,once,CASSQVSLGGLDEQFF,TGTGCCAGCAGCCAAGTCTCACTAGGGGGATTGGATGAGCAGTTCTTC
TRBJ1-2,NA,TRBV5-6,once,CASSGGSPSYGYTF,TGTGCCAGCAGCGGCGGCTCGCCCTCCTATGGCTACACCTTC
TRBJ2-7,NA,TRBV5-1,NA,CASSLGRNYEQYF,TGCGCCAGCAGCTTGGGTCGTAACTACGAGCAGTACTTC
TRBJ1-2,NA,TRBV2,once,CASSVSGVGYGYTF,TGTGCCAGCAGTGTGTCAGGGGTCGGCTATGGCTACACCTTC
TRBJ2-7,TRBD2,TRBV6-1,NA,CASRERWREGRAYEQYF,TGTGCCAGCAGAGAAAGGTGGCGGGAGGGCCGGGCCTACGAGCAGTACTTC
TRBJ1-2,TRBD1,TRBV28,NA,CASSLPRGYGYTF,TGTGCCAGCAGTTTACCCAGGGGGTATGGCTACACCTTC
TRBJ1-5,NA,TRBV6-5,NA,CASGPGYAGNQPQHF,TGTGCCAGCGGACCGGGATACGCGGGCAATCAGCCCCAGCATTTT
TRBJ2-2,NA,TRBV10-2,NA,CASSRGSPNTGELFF,TGCGCCAGCTCCCGAGGAAGCCCGAACACCGGGGAGCTGTTTTTT
TRBJ2-1,NA,TRBV23-1,NA,CASSQSVDGTYNEQFF,TGCGCCAGCAGTCAATCTGTTGACGGGACCTACAATGAGCAGTTCTTC
TRBJ2-5,TRBD2,TRBV5-1,NA,CASSLAGTSGRETQYF,TGCGCCAGCAGCTTGGCCGGGACTAGCGGGAGGGAGACCCAGTACTTC
TRBJ1-2,NA,TRBV4-2,NA,CASSLFLERGANYGYTF,TGTGCCAGCAGCCTTTTCCTTGAGCGGGGGGCGAACTATGGCTACACCTTC
TRBJ2-3,TRBD2,TRBV19,NA,CASGRSVTDTQYF,TGTGCCAGCGGGAGGAGCGTCACAGATACGCAGTATTTT
TRBJ2-7,NA,TRBV7-2,NA,CASSPMVSVEQYF,TGTGCCAGCAGCCCGATGGTTAGTGTCGAGCAGTACTTC
TRBJ1-6,NA,TRBV30,NA,CAWSRGVLHF,TGTGCCTGGAGTAGGGGCGTCCTCCACTTT
TRBJ1-1,NA,TRBV10-3,once,CAISDWGRDTEAFF,TGTGCCATCAGTGATTGGGGGAGGGACACTGAAGCTTTCTTT
TRBJ1-1,TRBD1,TRBV4-1,NA,CATGRDRYTEAFF,TGCGCCACCGGACGGGACAGATACACTGAAGCTTTCTTT
TRBJ2-3,NA,TRBV2,NA,CASIGGSRGTDTQYF,TGTGCCAGCATTGGTGGTAGCCGTGGCACAGATACGCAGTATTTT
TRBJ1-2,TRBD1,TRBV28,NA,CASSIPGQGYGYTF,TGTGCCAGCAGTATACCGGGACAGGGCTATGGCTACACCTTC
TRBJ2-3,TRBD2,TRBV29-1,NA,CSVLAGGTDTQYF,TGCAGCGTTCTAGCGGGAGGAACAGATACGCAGTATTTT
TRBJ2-2,NA,TRBV7-3,NA,CASSPQGGGYTGELFF,TGTGCCAGCAGCCCCCAAGGGGGGGGCTATACCGGGGAGCTGTTTTTT
TRBJ1-1,NA,TRBV6-5,once,CASSYSARGNTEAFF,TGTGCCAGCAGTTACTCTGCACGGGGGAACACTGAAGCTTTCTTT
TRBJ2-3,NA,TRBV11-1,NA,CASSLSPGPDTQYF,TGTGCCAGCAGCTTAAGCCCAGGTCCAGATACGCAGTATTTT
TRBJ2-3,TRBD2,TRBV9,NA,CASSVRTSGRRGTDTQYF,TGTGCCAGCAGCGTCCGGACTAGCGGGAGGAGGGGAACAGATACGCAGTATTTT
TRBJ2-1,TRBD2,TRBV5-4,NA,CASSSTSGSYNEQFF,TGTGCCAGCAGCTCGACTAGCGGAAGCTACAATGAGCAGTTCTTC
TRBJ2-6,NA,TRBV10-2,NA,CASSEKGASGANVLTF,TGCGCCAGCAGTGAGAAGGGAGCCTCTGGGGCCAACGTCCTGACTTTC
TRBJ1-1,NA,TRBV5-1,NA,CASTPEGRGTEAFF,TGCGCCAGCACTCCCGAGGGCCGGGGCACTGAAGCTTTCTTT
TRBJ2-7,NA,TRBV5-4,NA,CASSDRTHSYEQYF,TGTGCCAGCAGTGACAGGACCCACTCCTACGAGCAGTACTTC